This T cell receptor beta chain stems from a study of T cells in Graves' hyperthyroidism and ophthalmopathy (dated by TCRdb to between 2019 and 2020). At the level of the whole study: Peripheral blood was collected at initial diagnosis, before any treatment. A discovery cohort of fewer than 110 patients, approximately 45 with Graves' ophthalmopathy and over 55 with stable Graves' hyperthyroidism, was used to find distinguishing TCR V-J signatures. Prospective prediction of ophthalmopathy was tested in an independent validation cohort of 18 to 20 hyperthyroidism patients and 15 to 17 patients who later progressed to ophthalmopathy. The approximately 98 discovery patients were randomly divided into training and test sets at a 7:3 ratio. Thyroid tissue and blood T-cell repertoires from several Graves' hyperthyroidism patients were also compared in the study. Following sampling, methimazole starting at 30 mg daily was given to hyperthyroidism patients, and high-dose intravenous methylprednisolone was given to ophthalmopathy patients. The paper describes TCR Vbeta CDR3 sequencing of 120 to 150 peripheral blood samples, made up of 43 ophthalmopathy patients, some 76 hyperthyroidism patients and about 17 progressor patients. Paper-wide results and their limitations: Sample size was not statistically predetermined, and investigators were not blinded to group allocation. In validation, the model predicted progression to ophthalmopathy a median of roughly 6.2 months before onset, with about 67% sensitivity and 72.22% specificity. Ophthalmopathy was separated from stable hyperthyroidism by a 13 V-J signature model, with approximately 90% sensitivity and approximately 81% specificity obtained in cross-validation and 80%/75% obtained in testing. Most expanded thyroid clonotypes (frequency above 0.001) were also detected in blood, suggesting blood repertoires may reflect thyroid immune responses.

Hyperthyroidism patients were newly diagnosed, with disease duration under 2 months, and aged 18 to 65 years. The study excluded patients with uncontrolled infections, other autoimmune diseases, pregnancy or lactation. Diagnoses were based on clinical symptoms, serum thyroxine and TRAb, thyroid ultrasound and orbital computed tomography. For progressor patients, blood was drawn at the first diagnosis of hyperthyroidism, before any ophthalmopathy symptoms had appeared. PBMCs were separated from roughly 10 ml of fresh peripheral blood using Ficoll-Paque density gradient centrifugation. Patients classed as progressors first received a Graves' hyperthyroidism diagnosis and then went on to develop ophthalmopathy during follow-up. Total RNA was extracted with Trizol reagent, and quality was checked on an Agilent 2100 Bioanalyzer. The CDR3 sequence holds 10 residues, the cysteine and phenylalanine included. Only the CDR3 DNA is retained, 30 bases long and in frame from the first base. In the germline V gene (reference sequence), CDR1 corresponds to SEHNR and CDR2 to FQNEAQ. V loses 5 bases of germline sequence and J loses 7 bases, and the interval between the two ends is 6 bases.

Amplification of TCR beta CDR3 regions was carried out from RNA transcripts. The TCR CDR3 was subjected to a first round of RT-PCR using the HTBI primer set and the Qiagen OneStep RT-PCR kit. Libraries were constructed in a second round of multiplex PCR, after which size selection and purification were carried out. Paired-end sequencing of the libraries was performed with 100 bp reads on an Illumina HiSeq2000. Per the authors' processing: Raw data were processed with SOAPnuke, discarding reads with adapters, uncalled bases, mean Phred below 15, or no exact constant-primer or identifier match. High-quality paired reads were merged with COPE v1.2.5, and unique nucleotide sequences were defined as clonotypes. MiTCR v1.1 was used to align clonotypes to the IMGT TRBV, TRBD and TRBJ reference segments. The analysis was restricted to V-J combinations with a frequency above 0.0001, which together covered 99.2% of the repertoires. A TCS score was defined as the ratio between F50 (clonal expansion) and ExV (chaos), using BLOSUM62-based TCRdist between CDR3 peptides within each V-J. Welch's t-statistics and random forest reduced 450 to 600 V-J features to roughly 13, which were used in a naive Bayes classifier (R e1071). TCRdb applied fastp at Q25 and MiXCR to the public reads, then kept only in-frame beta chains. Each entry merges the rows of one CDR3 protein and shows their most common DNA and genes. The V and J calls were determined by TCRdb, not by the authors. In all, the sample holds some 600,000 distinct CDR3 sequences, and approximately 15% of those were seen once. Jointly, the top ten make up 5.5% to 7.5% of the sample.

This clonotype appeared many times. The antigen this receptor binds is unknown. No base quality values were provided; no much bigger clone lies one nucleotide off. The rearranged chain carries TRBV7-9 and TRBJ2-7, with no confident D gene call. Sequences were obtained from blood. The TCR comes from a woman aged 25 to 39 with Graves' hyperthyroidism that later progressed to Graves' ophthalmopathy. The DNA is TGTGCCAGCAGCGGCCGGGAGCAGTACTTC. Its coded protein is CASSGREQYF.